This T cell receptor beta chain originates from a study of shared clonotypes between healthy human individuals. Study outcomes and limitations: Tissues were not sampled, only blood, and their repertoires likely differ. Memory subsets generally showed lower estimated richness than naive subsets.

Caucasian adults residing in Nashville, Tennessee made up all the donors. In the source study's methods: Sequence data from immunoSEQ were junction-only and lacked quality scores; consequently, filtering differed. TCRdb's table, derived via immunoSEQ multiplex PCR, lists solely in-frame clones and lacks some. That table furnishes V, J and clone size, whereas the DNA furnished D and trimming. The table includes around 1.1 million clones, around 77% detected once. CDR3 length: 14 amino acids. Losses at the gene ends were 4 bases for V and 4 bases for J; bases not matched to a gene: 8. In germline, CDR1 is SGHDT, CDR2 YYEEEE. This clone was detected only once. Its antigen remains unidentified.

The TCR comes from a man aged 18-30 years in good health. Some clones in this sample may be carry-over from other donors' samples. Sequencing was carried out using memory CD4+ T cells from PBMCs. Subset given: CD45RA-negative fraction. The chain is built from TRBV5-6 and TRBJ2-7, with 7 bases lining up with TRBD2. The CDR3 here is CASSGRDYLYEQYF. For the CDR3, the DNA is TGTGCCAGCAGCGGCCGGGACTACCTTTACGAGCAGTACTTC.